The 30 T cell receptor beta chains below were found in one sample sequenced in a study of human T cells and chemical hapten exposure. Indicated time point: patch test 3, about 24 weeks after DPC sensitization. As for treatment: therapeutic diphenylcyclopropenone sensitization with weekly scalp DPC. TCRdb used MiXCR to reprocess the RACE reads, holding one entry per CDR3 protein. Of about 160,000 distinct CDR3 sequences listed, about a quarter were seen once; the top ten hold roughly 2%. The material sequenced was whole blood, taken in connection with sensitization to the hapten diphenylcyclopropenone (DPC). These receptors were collected from a woman between 18 and 29 years old with alopecia areata. Some clones in this sample may be carry-over from other donors' samples.

The chain recombines TRBV4-1 with TRBJ2-7, with 9 nucleotides matching TRBD2. The CDR3 runs to 16 residues. CDR1 and CDR2 from the germline V gene are MGHRA and YSYEKL. The junction had 10 bases not matched to a gene; V was cut back by 3 bases and J by 4 bases. The CDR3 region has the DNA TGCGCCAGCAGCCAGGATAGCGGGGGCAACCTATACGAGCAGTACTTC. It translates to CASSQDSGGNLYEQYF.

J is TRBJ1-1 and V is TRBV5-1, with 7 nucleotides matching TRBD1. In germline, CDR1 is SGHRS, CDR2 YFSETQ. The ends lost 4 bases at V and 0 bases at J; junction bases unmatched: 6. CDR3 length: 15 residues. The CDR3: CASSLTTGMNTEAFF. The CDR3 DNA follows: TGCGCCAGCAGCCTAACGACAGGGATGAACACTGAAGCTTTCTTT.

This rearrangement joins TRBV5-1 to TRBJ2-3; D remains ambiguous. In germline, CDR1 is SGHRS, CDR2 YFSETQ. The CDR3 runs 13 residues. The V end lost 2 bases, the J end lost 6 bases, and 10 bases lay between the germline ends. The CDR3 sequence is CASSFKGQDTQYF. In nucleotides, the CDR3 is TGCGCCAGCAGCTTTAAAGGCCAGGATACGCAGTATTTT.

The rearrangement links TRBV25-1 to TRBJ1-1; 8 nucleotides match TRBD1. The CDR3 totals 14 residues. Per the germline V gene, CDR1 is MGHDK and CDR2 is SYGVNS. V was pared by 4 bases and J by 1 base, with 2 bases of the junction left unmatched. CDR3 sequence reads: CASSVTGGNTEAFF. The CDR3 coding sequence is TGTGCCAGCAGTGTAACAGGGGGGAACACTGAAGCTTTCTTT.

The rearrangement links TRBV29-1 to TRBJ2-3; possibly TRBD1 for D (5 bases). Trimming shortened V by 8 bases and J by 2 bases, and 14 bases separated the two germline ends. Germline CDR1 reads SQVTM; CDR2 reads ANQGSEA. The CDR3 consists of 13 residues. The CDR3 loop is CSYHDSPTDTQYF. Here the CDR3 DNA reads TGCAGCTACCACGACAGTCCCACAGATACGCAGTATTTT.

The chain employs TRBV6-2 or TRBV6-3 and TRBJ2-7, with 8 bases that match TRBD1. After removal of 6 bases from V and 1 base from J, the junction contained 14 bases not matched to a gene. The germline CDR1 and CDR2 sequences are MNHEY and SVGEGT. There are 17 residues in the CDR3. For the CDR3, the DNA is TGTGCCAGCAGCCTTAATTACCGGGACAGGCTTTCCTACGAGCAGTACTTC. Its protein is CASSLNYRDRLSYEQYF.

This clonotype occurred a few times. This chain joins TRBV29-1 and TRBJ1-2; unclear D gene. Germline assignment: CDR1 SQVTM and CDR2 ANQGSEA. V lost 1 base and J 7 bases, leaving 13 bases between the germline ends. The CDR3 is made up of 13 amino acids. The CDR3, as DNA: TGCAGCGTTGAAGGCTTCCTTCCCAGTGGCTACACCTTC. Residues: CSVEGFLPSGYTF.

This clonotype has only a few counts. The chain combines TRBV6-2 or TRBV6-3 with TRBJ2-1; 9 nucleotides line up with TRBD1. CDR3 length: 15 amino acids. V lost 0 bases and J lost 9; bases outside the gene matches: 6. Germline assignment: CDR1 MNHEY and CDR2 SVGEGT. The CDR3 region is CASSYSGQGFGEQFF. In nucleotides, the CDR3 is TGTGCCAGCAGTTACTCGGGACAGGGTTTTGGTGAGCAGTTCTTC.

V usage is TRBV7-6 and J usage is TRBJ2-1; TRBD2 agrees at 8 bases. V shed 1 base and J 3 bases; nucleotides not matched to a gene: 2. The germline gives CDR1 SGHVS, CDR2 FNYEAQ. The CDR3 runs 15 residues. The CDR3: CASSLVGGVYNEQFF. CDR3 DNA sequence: TGTGCCAGCAGCTTAGTCGGGGGGGTCTACAATGAGCAGTTCTTC.

This clonotype occurred a few times. V and J are TRBV12-3 or TRBV12-4 and TRBJ2-5; no firm D call. The CDR3 consists of 14 residues. Trimming cost V 5 bases and J 7 bases, with 17 bases left between them. The CDR3 is CASSPLTSQATQYF. The CDR3 region has the DNA TGTGCCAGCAGTCCCCTTACTTCCCAGGCGACCCAGTACTTC.

This clonotype was counted a few times. The V call is TRBV29-1, the J call TRBJ2-1; D is unresolved. The V gene lost 4 bases and the J gene lost 6 bases, with 7 bases spanning the gap. Germline lookup yields CDR1 SQVTM and CDR2 ANQGSEA. The CDR3 runs to 11 residues. The CDR3 coding sequence is TGCAGCGTTGCGCAGATCAATGAGCAGTTCTTC. This gives the protein CSVAQINEQFF.

In this sample, this clonotype turned up a few times. The rearrangement joins TRBV7-8 to TRBJ2-1, with D hard to call. This CDR3 comprises 14 residues. Germline V gene lookup returns CDR1 SGHVS and CDR2 FQNEAQ. V lost 3 bases to trimming and J lost 7 bases, with 13 bases between them. CDR3 region: CASSFRVLGNEQFF. CDR3 bases: TGTGCCAGCAGCTTTCGGGTATTGGGGAATGAGCAGTTCTTC.

This chain connects TRBV4-1 to TRBJ1-2; weak D call: TRBD1 (5 bases). This CDR3 spans 13 amino acids. Germline CDR1 is MGHRA and CDR2 is YSYEKL. Trimming cost V 7 bases and J 7 bases, with 16 bases left between them. CDR3 region: CASKPWITGGYTF. CDR3 nucleotide sequence: TGCGCCAGCAAGCCGTGGATAACAGGTGGCTACACCTTC.

This sequence joins TRBV9 and TRBJ2-7, with D perhaps TRBD2 (5 bases). The CDR3 is 14 amino acids. Trimming left V 0 bases short and J 2 bases short, with 9 bases between. Germline CDR1 SGDLS, CDR2 YYNGEE. The CDR3 sequence is CASSVAGTPYEQYF. The CDR3, as DNA: TGTGCCAGCAGCGTAGCGGGAACCCCCTACGAGCAGTACTTC.

The V call is TRBV25-1, the J call TRBJ1-4, with D maybe TRBD1 (5 bases). The CDR3 consists of 11 residues. V was pared by 11 bases and J by 9 bases, with 13 bases between. Germline CDR1 reads MGHDK; CDR2 reads SYGVNS. CDR3 in amino acids: CAEQGGKKLFF. In nucleotides, the CDR3 is TGTGCCGAGCAGGGAGGGAAAAAACTGTTTTTT.

The rearrangement joins TRBV7-8 to TRBJ2-1, with D possibly matching TRBD1 (6 bases). V lost 5 bases, J lost 6 bases, and 17 bases lay in between. From germline, CDR1 is SGHVS and CDR2 FQNEAQ. This CDR3 contains 15 residues. CDR3: CASSPNRWGPNEQFF. CDR3 DNA sequence: TGTGCCAGCAGCCCCAACCGCTGGGGGCCCAATGAGCAGTTCTTC.

The chain recombines TRBV4-2 with TRBJ2-5; 9 bases agree with TRBD1. The trim removed 0 bases at V and 4 bases at J, leaving 6 bases unmatched. Germline V lookup: CDR1 LGHNA, CDR2 YNFKEQ. CDR3 length equals 16 residues. CDR3 loop: CASSQEAGTGTETQYF. The CDR3, as DNA: TGTGCCAGCAGCCAAGAAGCCGGGACAGGGACAGAGACCCAGTACTTC.

This clonotype turned up a few times. V gene TRBV29-1 combines with J gene TRBJ2-1; 7 bases are a match to TRBD2. Unmatched junction bases numbered 10, after V lost 6 bases and J lost 8 bases. Looked up from germline, CDR1 is SQVTM and CDR2 is ANQGSEA. The CDR3 loop spans 13 amino acids. CDR3 in amino acids: CSVAGLNRDEQFF. CDR3 nucleotides: TGCAGCGTCGCGGGACTAAATCGGGATGAGCAGTTCTTC.

This clonotype has just a few counts. The CDR3 here is CSVLSGKSYEQYF. The CDR3, as DNA: TGCAGCGTTCTTAGCGGGAAGTCCTACGAGCAGTACTTC. The V call is TRBV29-1, the J call TRBJ2-7; the match to TRBD2 covers 8 bases. The CDR3 is 13 amino acids. The ends lost 5 bases at V and 1 base at J; junction bases unmatched: 4. The germline V gene has CDR1 SQVTM and CDR2 ANQGSEA.

The rearrangement uses TRBV5-1 and TRBJ2-6; 8 bases fit TRBD2. The CDR3 sequence is 16 residues long. The germline gives CDR1 SGHRS, CDR2 YFSETQ. V shed 2 bases, J shed 0 bases, and the junction held 1 base outside the gene matches. The CDR3 loop is CASSFSGSSGANVLTF. In DNA form, the CDR3 reads TGCGCCAGCAGCTTCAGCGGGAGCTCTGGGGCCAACGTCCTGACTTTC.

This rearrangement joins TRBV7-2 to TRBJ2-3; D may be TRBD2 (6 bases). V was shortened by 5 bases and J by 4 bases, with 19 bases between the two germline ends. This CDR3 has 16 residues. Germline CDR1 is SGHTA and CDR2 is FQGNSA. Here the CDR3 reads CASSARRRAGADTQYF. CDR3 sequence (DNA): TGTGCCAGCAGCGCCCGACGGAGGGCCGGGGCAGATACGCAGTATTTT. The variable domain in full, with the rest retrieved from reference TRBV7-2 and TRBJ2-3, is GAGVSQSPSNKVTEKGKDVELRCDPISGHTALYWYRQSLGQGLEFLIYFQGNSAPDKSGLPSDRFSAERTGGSVSTLTIQRTQQEDSAVYLCASSARRRAGADTQYFGPGTRLTVL.

The chain recombines TRBV4-1 with TRBJ1-1, with TRBD1 matching over 9 bases. The CDR3 totals 18 residues. Per germline, CDR1 MGHRA and CDR2 YSYEKL. V dropped 1 base and J dropped 1; count of bases not matched to a gene: 10. CDR3 sequence (DNA): TGCGCCAGCAGCCAAGCCTCGGGACAGGGTCGTGCGAACACTGAAGCTTTCTTT. Amino acids: CASSQASGQGRANTEAFF.

The gene calls are TRBV7-9 and TRBJ2-1; weak D call: TRBD1 (6 bases). The CDR3 has 17 residues. V was clipped by 3 bases and J by 8 bases, with 23 bases between them. Germline CDR1 reads SEHNR; CDR2 reads FQNEAQ (reference sequence). The CDR3 bases are TGTGCCAGCAGCTTTCCCCCCCCGCAGACAGGCTGGGATGAGCAGTTCTTC. Amino acid sequence: CASSFPPPQTGWDEQFF.

In its sample, this clonotype was seen a few times. V and J are TRBV7-2 and TRBJ2-6; D is unresolved. V was clipped by 3 bases and J by 2 bases, with 11 bases between them. The CDR3 spans 16 residues. The germline gives CDR1 SGHTA, CDR2 FQGNSA. This chain's CDR3 is CASSLGKMAGANVLTF. CDR3 DNA: TGTGCCAGCAGCTTGGGGAAGATGGCTGGGGCCAACGTCCTGACTTTC.

The CDR3 DNA reads as TGCGCCAGCAGCACCGGGGGGAGCTCCTACAATGAGCAGTTCTTC. Translating gives CASSTGGSSYNEQFF. The chain has TRBV5-1 and TRBJ2-1, with 7 nucleotides matching TRBD2. The trim removed 4 bases at V and 0 bases at J, leaving 4 bases unmatched. This CDR3 is built from 15 residues. Germline assignment: CDR1 SGHRS and CDR2 YFSETQ.

J is TRBJ2-5 and V is TRBV4-3; perhaps TRBD1 as D (6 bases). With 2 bases removed from V and 4 bases from J, the gap between germline ends came to 8 bases. CDR1 is LGHNA and CDR2 is YSLEER in the germline V gene. This CDR3 spans 13 amino acids. The CDR3, as DNA: TGCGCCAGCAGCCAAACAGGGAGAGAGACCCAGTACTTC. As protein: CASSQTGRETQYF.

The rearrangement joins TRBV21-1 to TRBJ1-1. TRBV21-1 is assigned pseudogene status. The CDR3 runs 14 residues. CDR3 protein: CASSQGLSNTEAFF. The CDR3 DNA sequence: TGTGCCAGCAGCCAGGGACTGTCGAACACTGAAGCTTTCTTT.

The V gene is TRBV6-6, the J gene TRBJ1-1; 10 bases align to TRBD1. The junction had 14 bases not matched to a gene; V was cut back by 5 bases and J by 11 bases. The CDR3 spans 15 residues. Germline assignment: CDR1 MNHNY and CDR2 SVGAGI (reference sequence). The CDR3 reads CASSPEGQGIYEAFF. The CDR3 DNA is TGTGCCAGCAGTCCCGAGGGACAGGGGATATATGAGGCTTTCTTT.

CDR3 nucleotides: TGTGCCAGCAGCGTCGGCAACTTGAACTATGGCTACACCTTC. Its translation: CASSVGNLNYGYTF. This chain joins TRBV9 and TRBJ1-2; D not resolved. Germline V gives CDR1 SGDLS, CDR2 YYNGEE. Trimming removed 2 bases from V and 2 bases from J, with 10 bases in between. The CDR3 sequence is 14 residues long. Looking up the rest from reference TRBV9 and TRBJ1-2 gives the full variable domain: DSGVTQTPKHLITATGQRVTLRCSPRSGDLSVYWYQQSLDQGLQFLIQYYNGEERAKGNILERFSAQQFPDLHSELNLSSLELGDSALYFCASSVGNLNYGYTFGSGTRLTVV.

The V and J genes are TRBV10-2 and TRBJ2-2, with D maybe TRBD1 (6 bases). Germline CDR1 and CDR2: WSHSY and SAAADI. The CDR3 extends over 14 amino acids. The V gene lost 6 bases and the J gene lost 3 bases, with 11 bases spanning the gap. The CDR3 sequence is CASRAGVHTGELFF. The CDR3 coding sequence is TGCGCCAGCAGGGCAGGGGTACACACCGGGGAGCTGTTTTTT.